These 21 T cell receptor beta chains share one sample of origin, sequenced in a study of cytomegalovirus exposure and HLA in healthy donors. Primers included in the PCR were 60 Vbeta and 13 Jbeta primers. Generated by immunoSEQ multiplex PCR, the TCRdb table keeps only in-frame clones and is missing some. The sample lists about 120,000 clones; about 81% were seen once. Material for sequencing was PBMCs. Receptors were obtained from a man aged 35 to 55 in good health and CMV-seronegative.

V gene TRBV30 combines with J gene TRBJ1-1, with a weak D call TRBD1 (5 bases). This CDR3 region has 14 residues. Germline values: CDR1 GTSNPN, CDR2 SVGIG (reference sequence). The ends were cut back, 0 bases at V and 6 bases at J, with 14 bases in the middle. The CDR3 reads CAWSVIGGRAEAFF. CDR3 DNA: TGTGCCTGGAGTGTAATTGGGGGGAGGGCTGAAGCTTTCTTT.

This rearrangement joins TRBV5-4 to TRBJ2-7; 7 nucleotides agree with TRBD1. The CDR3 is made up of 15 amino acids. In germline, CDR1 is SGHNT, CDR2 YYREEE (reference sequence). V was pared by 4 bases and J by 2 bases, with 9 bases of the junction left unmatched. CDR3 in amino acids: CASSGTGTATYEQYF. The CDR3 nucleotides read TGTGCCAGCAGCGGGACCGGGACAGCCACCTACGAGCAGTACTTC.

This sequence joins TRBV4-1 and TRBJ2-3; TRBD2 agrees at 8 bases. Germline V gene lookup returns CDR1 MGHRA and CDR2 YSYEKL. The CDR3 spans 16 residues. Germline trimming cut 5 bases from V and 3 bases from J; bases unmatched to any gene: 10. CDR3 nucleotide sequence: TGCGCCAGCAGCAGGGGTAGCGGGGTGGCGACAGATACGCAGTATTTT. It translates to CASSRGSGVATDTQYF.

V gene TRBV2 combines with J gene TRBJ1-6; D uncertain. The V end was cut by 8 bases, the J end by 0 bases, with 11 bases between. Germline-derived CDR1 and CDR2 are SNHLY and FYNNEI. CDR3 length: 15 residues. Here the CDR3 reads CASYRDSSYNSPLHF. The DNA of the CDR3 is TGTGCCAGCTACCGGGATAGCTCCTATAATTCACCCCTCCACTTT.

This chain connects TRBV9 to TRBJ1-6; TRBD1 agrees at 8 bases. Germline V gives CDR1 SGDLS, CDR2 YYNGEE. The CDR3 totals 19 residues. J was trimmed by 4 bases and V by 4 bases; bases with no gene match: 16. This CDR3 is CASSLTSAGGRGYNSPLHF. CDR3 bases: TGTGCCAGCAGCTTAACAAGCGCAGGGGGCCGGGGTTATAATTCACCCCTCCACTTT.

DNA of the CDR3: TGCGCCAGCAGCCAAGCGGGGGTTTATGGCTACACCTTC. Its translation is CASSQAGVYGYTF. The chain employs TRBV4-1 and TRBJ1-2, with D perhaps TRBD1 (5 bases). The germline V and J ends were trimmed by 1 base and 5 bases, with 8 bases remaining between them. The CDR3 extends over 13 amino acids. The germline V gene has CDR1 MGHRA and CDR2 YSYEKL.

This sequence joins TRBV9 and TRBJ1-4, with unresolved D. CDR1 and CDR2 (germline): SGDLS, YYNGEE. Between the trimmed V and J ends, which lost 3 bases and 6 bases, there was a span of 18 bases. This CDR3 contains 16 residues. The CDR3 region has the DNA TGTGCCAGCAGCGAGACCGCACGGAGCGGTTATGAAAAACTGTTTTTT. Its translation is CASSETARSGYEKLFF.

The chain joins TRBV13 to TRBJ2-1; the D gene is possibly TRBD2 (6 bases). The CDR3 is 17 amino acids. Germline V gene sequence: CDR1 PRHDT, CDR2 FYEKMQ (reference sequence). With 5 bases removed from V and 0 bases from J, the gap between germline ends came to 17 bases. CDR3 in DNA: TGTGCCAGCAGCCATAGATTAGCGGTGCCCTCCTACAATGAGCAGTTCTTC. Protein: CASSHRLAVPSYNEQFF.

The DNA of the CDR3 is TGTGCCAGCAGAGGACGGGGTTCGGGAAACACCATATATTTT. Translated: CASRGRGSGNTIYF. The V and J genes are TRBV28 and TRBJ1-3; D call uncertain. Germline CDR1 MDHEN, CDR2 SYDVKM. Trimming removed 6 bases from V and 4 bases from J, with 13 bases in between. The CDR3 covers 14 residues.

The CDR3 sequence: CSVGTAGELFF. The CDR3 DNA follows: TGCAGCGTTGGCACGGCCGGGGAGCTGTTTTTT. J is TRBJ2-2 and V is TRBV29-1; D gene ambiguous. V lost 4 bases to trimming and J lost 6 bases, with 6 bases between them. The CDR3 has 11 amino acids. The V gene's germline CDR1 is SQVTM and CDR2 ANQGSEA.

A remark on this clone: At one of its ends the junction is not consistent with the germline gene, which may arise from a read error. The rearrangement joins TRBV7-8 to TRBJ2-7, with 12 bases that match TRBD2. Germline loops: CDR1 SGHVS, CDR2 FQNEAQ. CDR3 length: 14 amino acids. Here the CDR3 reads CASSMGLAGYVQYF. The CDR3 DNA reads as TGTGCCAGCAGCATGGGACTAGCGGGTTACGTGCAGTACTTC.

The chain uses TRBV21-1 and TRBJ1-4; no check of the table's D call, TRBD1, against the DNA was made. TRBV21-1 counts as a pseudogene. This CDR3 has 15 residues. The CDR3 region is CASNRGAGTNEKLFF. DNA of the CDR3: TGTGCCAGCAACCGTGGGGCTGGGACTAATGAAAAACTGTTTTTT.

This rearrangement joins TRBV5-1 to TRBJ1-4; 8 nucleotides match TRBD1. The CDR3 runs to 19 residues. The germline V gene encodes CDR1 SGHRS and CDR2 YFSETQ. With V trimmed by 1 base and J by 5 bases, 16 bases remained unmatched. The CDR3 coding sequence is TGCGCCAGCAGCTTGCTCGGACGACAGGGGAAAGGAGTCAATGAAAAACTGTTTTTT. Protein product: CASSLLGRQGKGVNEKLFF.

CDR3 bases: TGTGCCATCAGTGCGCGGGACAGGGAATCGAATTCACCCCTCCACTTT. This codes for CAISARDRESNSPLHF. This sequence joins TRBV10-3 and TRBJ1-6; TRBD1 matches at 9 bases. Germline CDR1 is ENHRY and CDR2 is SYGVKD. CDR3 length equals 16 residues. Unmatched junction bases numbered 8, after V lost 4 bases and J lost 7 bases.

V and J are TRBV5-6 and TRBJ1-2, with D possibly matching TRBD1 (5 bases). Germline V gives CDR1 SGHDT, CDR2 YYEEEE. CDR3 size: 16 residues. Between the trimmed V and J ends, which lost 3 bases and 3 bases, there was a span of 18 bases. CDR3 in DNA: TGTGCCAGCAGCTGGTGGGGGGGGATTTTGTACTATGGCTACACCTTC. It specifies CASSWWGGILYYGYTF.

The rearrangement joins TRBV5-1 to TRBJ2-1; the match to TRBD2 covers 7 bases. The CDR3 extends over 15 amino acids. Trimming took 7 bases from V and 8 from J; bases not matched to a gene: 15. Germline V gene lookup returns CDR1 SGHRS and CDR2 YFSETQ. The CDR3 DNA reads TGCGCCAGCGCGTTCGGGGGGAGCCCTGTTGATGAGCAGTTCTTC. It specifies CASAFGGSPVDEQFF.

The chain recombines TRBV19 with TRBJ1-5, with TRBD1 as a possible D gene (6 bases). V was shortened by 2 bases and J by 4 bases, with 15 bases between the two germline ends. CDR1 is LNHDA and CDR2 is SQIVND in the germline V gene (reference sequence). The CDR3 has 16 amino acids. CDR3 in DNA: TGTGCCAGTAGTATAATTAGGCAGGGGCTAAATCAGCCCCAGCATTTT. Residues: CASSIIRQGLNQPQHF.

The CDR3 DNA follows: TGCAGCGCTAGGACAGGGACCGAGCAGTACTTC. It encodes CSARTGTEQYF. The chain combines TRBV29-1 with TRBJ2-7; 8 nucleotides align to TRBD1. V was clipped by 7 bases and J by 6 bases; unmatched bases: 5. Germline loops: CDR1 SQVTM, CDR2 ANQGSEA. There are 11 residues in the CDR3.

This chain connects TRBV30 to TRBJ2-5; 7 bases align to TRBD2. CDR1 GTSNPN and CDR2 SVGIG come from the germline V gene (reference sequence). After removal of 4 bases from V and 5 bases from J, the junction contained 10 bases not matched to a gene. The CDR3 totals 14 residues. CDR3 amino acids: CAWKAGATRETQYF. In DNA form, the CDR3 reads TGTGCCTGGAAGGCGGGAGCGACACGGGAGACCCAGTACTTC.

This clone was detected only a few times. The CDR3 DNA reads as TGTGCCAGCAGTTTGGCGACAAGCGGAAAAACTGAAGCTTTCTTT. Amino acids: CASSLATSGKTEAFF. This rearrangement joins TRBV28 to TRBJ1-1; D is unclear. The CDR3 covers 15 residues. Trimming pared 3 bases from V and 5 bases from J, leaving 16 bases between. From germline, CDR1 is MDHEN and CDR2 SYDVKM.

The chain's CDR3 is CASNRGVNTEAFF. DNA of the CDR3: TGTGCCAGCAACAGGGGGGTGAACACTGAAGCTTTCTTT. The rearrangement joins TRBV5-5 to TRBJ1-1, with 8 positions matching TRBD1. Per germline, CDR1 SGHKS and CDR2 YYEKEE (reference sequence). The length of the CDR3 is 13 residues. The trim removed 6 bases at V and 0 bases at J, leaving 1 base unmatched.